These T cell receptor beta chains were read from a single sample in a study of blood T cell repertoires in COVID-19. Sequencing used immunoSEQ multiplex PCR; TCRdb keeps in-frame clones, though not all of them. This sample carries some 78,000 clones, 75% to 90% of them seen once, and the ten largest clones take less than 15%. Sequencing used peripheral blood. The origin of the receptors is a man between 65 and 85 years old with active or convalescent COVID-19. CDR3s include the opening cysteine and the closing phenylalanine or tryptophan. Each record gives: CDR3 DNA, CDR3 protein, J gene, D gene, clone size, V gene. A D gene is named only where the DNA matches it firmly. Not all rows give a size; the values are once, few, many and, for expanded clones, a class.

TGTGCCAGCAGCTTAAACAGGGATGGCGATGGCTACACCTTC | CASSLNRDGDGYTF | TRBJ1-2 | NA | NA | TRBV7-3
TGTGCCAGCAGCCGGCTACAGGGTGATGGTGAAGCTTTCTTT | CASSRLQGDGEAFF | TRBJ1-1 | NA | NA | TRBV7-8
TGTGCCAGCAGTTTTAGAGAGGCCTATGGCTACACCTTC | CASSFREAYGYTF | TRBJ1-2 | NA | NA | TRBV6-2/TRBV6-3
TGTGCCAGCAGCCAAGATGACTTACAAGGCTGGACAGGGAATCAGCCCCAGCATTTT | CASSQDDLQGWTGNQPQHF | TRBJ1-5 | TRBD1 | NA | TRBV3-1/TRBV3-2
TGTGCCAGCTCACCTAGACAAACCGGGACACCTAATCGCATTCAGTACTTC | CASSPRQTGTPNRIQYF | TRBJ2-4 | NA | NA | TRBV18
TGTGCCAGCACGGTTACCGGACAGCTCCCGAATGAGCAGTTCTTC | CASTVTGQLPNEQFF | TRBJ2-1 | NA | NA | TRBV2
TGTGCCAGCAGCCAAGGACTAGCGAGAAGCACAGATACGCAGTATTTT | CASSQGLARSTDTQYF | TRBJ2-3 | TRBD2 | NA | TRBV14
TGCGCCAGCAGCTTGACCTCGGGACAGGGGGCAGATACGCAGTATTTT | CASSLTSGQGADTQYF | TRBJ2-3 | TRBD1 | NA | TRBV5-1
TGTGCCAGCAGTCGAGTGAGTTGGACTGAAGCTTTCTTT | CASSRVSWTEAFF | TRBJ1-1 | NA | NA | TRBV28
TGTGCCAGCAGTGGCCAGACAGGGTATAGCAATCAGCCCCAGCATTTT | CASSGQTGYSNQPQHF | TRBJ1-5 | TRBD1 | NA | TRBV6-1
TGTGCCAGCAGGAACAGCCTAAATGAAAAACTGTTTTTT | CASRNSLNEKLFF | TRBJ1-4 | NA | NA | TRBV4-2
TGTGCCAGCAGGCGACAGACCTCTGGGGCCAACGTCCTGACTTTC | CASRRQTSGANVLTF | TRBJ2-6 | NA | NA | TRBV6-5
TGTGCCAGCAGTTCAGTTTTAGGGGGCGGTGAAAAACTGTTTTTT | CASSSVLGGGEKLFF | TRBJ1-4 | TRBD1 | NA | TRBV28
TGTGCCAGCTCACTCAGGAATGAAAAACTGTTTTTT | CASSLRNEKLFF | TRBJ1-4 | NA | NA | TRBV18
TGTGCCAGCAGCTTTCCAGGGGTAAACGAGCAGTACTTC | CASSFPGVNEQYF | TRBJ2-7 | NA | NA | TRBV12-1
TGTGCCAGCAGTTCACGTCGCCTCGGGCAGTTCTTC | CASSSRRLGQFF | TRBJ2-1 | NA | NA | TRBV28
TGTGCCAGCTCACCACCGAGCAGGTCCAGCACTGAAGCTTTCTTT | CASSPPSRSSTEAFF | TRBJ1-1 | NA | once | TRBV18
TGTGCCAGCAGTGGGCCTAATGAAAAACTGTTTTTT | CASSGPNEKLFF | TRBJ1-4 | NA | few | TRBV12-3/TRBV12-4
TGTGCCAGCAGCTTAAGGGGGAGAAATCAGAACACTGAAGCTTTCTTT | CASSLRGRNQNTEAFF | TRBJ1-1 | NA | NA | TRBV7-2
TGTGCCAGCAGACGACAGGGACGGACTGAAGCTTTCTTT | CASRRQGRTEAFF | TRBJ1-1 | TRBD1 | NA | TRBV6-5
TGTGCCAGCAGCAACGACAGGTACCACGAGCAGTACTTC | CASSNDRYHEQYF | TRBJ2-7 | NA | NA | TRBV12-3/TRBV12-4
TGTGCCATACAGGGCTACAATGAGCAGTTCTTC | CAIQGYNEQFF | TRBJ2-1 | NA | NA | TRBV10-3
TGTGCCAGCAGCCGCGGGACAGGGAACCTTGGAAACACCATATATTTT | CASSRGTGNLGNTIYF | TRBJ1-3 | TRBD1 | NA | TRBV3-1/TRBV3-2
TGTGCCAGCAGACAGGGCCCGAACACCGGGGAGCTGTTTTTT | CASRQGPNTGELFF | TRBJ2-2 | NA | NA | TRBV2
TGCGCCAGCAGCCAAGTTCAGATTCTCCAGGGGGCTTGGGGCTACACCTTC | CASSQVQILQGAWGYTF | TRBJ1-2 | TRBD1 | NA | TRBV4-3
TGTGCCAGTAGTACGAGACAGGGGGCAAATGGCTACACCTTC | CASSTRQGANGYTF | TRBJ1-2 | TRBD1 | NA | TRBV19
TGCGCCAGCAGCCAAGATTGGGGACAGGGAGTGACCCAGTACTTC | CASSQDWGQGVTQYF | TRBJ2-5 | TRBD1 | NA | TRBV4-1
TGTGCCAGCAGCCCACAGGGGAGCTGGAACGAGCAGTACTTC | CASSPQGSWNEQYF | TRBJ2-7 | TRBD1 | NA | TRBV7-2
TGCAGCGTTGCCGGTAACTATGGCTACACCTTC | CSVAGNYGYTF | TRBJ1-2 | NA | once | TRBV29-1
TGCGCCAGCAGCTGGAGGGATACGCAGTATTTT | CASSWRDTQYF | TRBJ2-3 | NA | NA | TRBV5-1
TGTGCCAGCAGTACAGGGGGCGTTAATGAAAAACTGTTTTTT | CASSTGGVNEKLFF | TRBJ1-4 | TRBD1 | NA | TRBV3-1/TRBV3-2
TGTGCCAGCAGTTTATGGGGCAGAGTTGAAACGAACACTGAAGCTTTCTTT | CASSLWGRVETNTEAFF | TRBJ1-1 | NA | NA | TRBV27
TGTGCCAGCAGCTTGGCCCCGGAACGGGAGTACTTC | CASSLAPEREYF | TRBJ2-5 | NA | NA | TRBV5-8
TGCGCCAGCAGCACCTCGGGGACTATAGATACGCAGTATTTT | CASSTSGTIDTQYF | TRBJ2-3 | TRBD2 | once | TRBV5-1
TGTGCCAGCAGCCAAGATTCCGGGCGGAGGGAAGCTTTCTTT | CASSQDSGRREAFF | TRBJ1-1 | NA | NA | TRBV14
TGTGCCAGCAGCTCCCTAAAGGGACTAGCGGGGGGAGAGACCCAGTACTTC | CASSSLKGLAGGETQYF | TRBJ2-5 | TRBD2 | NA | TRBV7-6
TGTGCCAGCAGCTGGGGAGACTATGGCTACACCTTC | CASSWGDYGYTF | TRBJ1-2 | NA | NA | TRBV7-9
TGTGCCAGCAGAACAGTAGTCGGAAACACCATATATTTT | CASRTVVGNTIYF | TRBJ1-3 | NA | NA | TRBV2
TGCGCCAGCAGTCAAGGCAGGCCGCAAGAGACCCAGTACTTC | CASSQGRPQETQYF | TRBJ2-5 | NA | NA | TRBV10-1
TGCGCCAGCAGCCCGGACAGCGGATCTGAGTACTTC | CASSPDSGSEYF | TRBJ2-4 | NA | NA | TRBV5-1